Presented here are 29 T cell receptor beta chains from one specimen sequenced in a study of T cells after yellow fever vaccination. TCRdb ran MiXCR on the 5' RACE reads and lists one entry per CDR3 protein. The table lists approximately 300,000 distinct CDR3 sequences, around 10% of them singletons, with 3% to 3.5% in the top ten. Specimen: CD4+ T cells sorted from PBMCs, collected 45 days after the yellow fever booster vaccination. These receptors originate from a man between 18 and 35 years old who received the YFV17D yellow fever vaccine.

This clonotype was seen ten or more times. The rearrangement links TRBV7-2 to TRBJ2-1, with D possibly TRBD2 on 6 matching bases. The V and J ends lost 1 base and 6 bases respectively, with 7 bases between them. Germline V gives CDR1 SGHTA, CDR2 FQGNSA. The CDR3 is 13 amino acids. Written as DNA, the CDR3 is TGTGCCAGCAGCTTAGTCGGGGGCAATGAGCAGTTCTTC. It is translated as CASSLVGGNEQFF.

This clonotype was detected many times. This chain links TRBV7-9 with TRBJ2-1; TRBD2 might be the D (5 bases). The CDR3 length is 15 residues. Germline-derived CDR1 and CDR2 are SEHNR and FQNEAQ (reference sequence). Trimming pared 3 bases from V and 1 base from J, leaving 10 bases between. CDR3: CASSFRGSSYNEQFF. For the CDR3, the DNA is TGTGCCAGCAGCTTCCGGGGATCATCCTACAATGAGCAGTTCTTC.

The chain joins TRBV4-1 to TRBJ1-5; D gene uncertain. Trimming removed 0 bases from V and 6 bases from J, with 9 bases in between. The germline V gene has CDR1 MGHRA and CDR2 YSYEKL. The CDR3 totals 14 residues. Here the CDR3 reads CASSQDRGIQPQHF. CDR3 sequence (DNA): TGCGCCAGCAGCCAAGACCGGGGAATTCAGCCCCAGCATTTT.

This clonotype has more than one count but fewer than ten. This sequence joins TRBV2 and TRBJ1-1; D possibly corresponds to TRBD1 (5 bases). The CDR3 totals 14 residues. Germline values: CDR1 SNHLY, CDR2 FYNNEI. V was shortened by 8 bases and J by 1 base, with 14 bases between the two germline ends. DNA of the CDR3: TGTGCCAGCCCAACAGGACTATCGAACACTGAAGCTTTCTTT. Encoded protein: CASPTGLSNTEAFF. Together with reference TRBV2 and TRBJ1-1, the CDR3 gives the full variable domain: EPEVTQTPSHQVTQMGQEVILRCVPISNHLYFYWYRQILGQKVEFLVSFYNNEISEKSEIFDDQFSVERPDGSNFTLKIRSTKLEDSAMYFCASPTGLSNTEAFFGQGTRLTVV.

CDR3 loop: CASSSDRAGANVLTF. CDR3 DNA: TGTGCCAGCAGCAGCGACAGGGCTGGGGCCAACGTCCTGACTTTC. The chain uses TRBV7-6 and TRBJ2-6; 7 bases are a match to TRBD1. V trimming: 5 bases; J trimming: 2 bases; junction bases outside the gene matches: 3. Germline CDR1 and CDR2: SGHVS and FNYEAQ. CDR3 size: 15 residues.

This clonotype was seen only a few times. The chain has TRBV20-1 and TRBJ1-5; 8 bases align to TRBD1. Germline-derived CDR1 and CDR2 are DFQATT and SNEGSKA (reference sequence). Unmatched junction bases numbered 14, after V lost 6 bases and J lost 1 base. This CDR3 has 17 residues. The CDR3 DNA follows: TGCAGTGCCCAGACAGGGGTTCAACCTCGGAGCAATCAGCCCCAGCATTTT. This sequence encodes CSAQTGVQPRSNQPQHF.

This clonotype was recorded many times. V is TRBV6-6 and J is TRBJ2-7, with unresolved D. The CDR3 consists of 12 residues. V was trimmed by 0 bases and J by 3 bases, leaving 3 bases between them. Germline CDR1 is MNHNY and CDR2 is SVGAGI (reference sequence). CDR3: CASSYSVYEQYV. DNA of the CDR3: TGTGCCAGCAGTTACTCGGTCTACGAGCAGTACGTC.

The J gene is TRBJ1-1, the V gene TRBV7-2, with 8 bases that match TRBD1. With 0 bases clipped from V and 3 bases from J, the junction kept 3 bases outside the gene matches. The germline V gene has CDR1 SGHTA and CDR2 FQGNSA. The CDR3 loop spans 15 amino acids. CDR3 in DNA: TGTGCCAGCAGCTTAGCCCTACAGGGGGACACTGAAGCTTTCTTT. It specifies CASSLALQGDTEAFF.

This clonotype showed up just a few times. V is TRBV20-1 and J is TRBJ1-1; D not resolved. Trimming left V 0 bases short and J 2 bases short, with 10 bases between. The CDR3 is 14 residues long. Per germline, CDR1 DFQATT and CDR2 SNEGSKA (reference sequence). Here the CDR3 reads CSARDFAVNTEAFF. CDR3 nucleotide sequence: TGCAGTGCTAGAGATTTCGCGGTTAACACTGAAGCTTTCTTT.

This clonotype appeared a few times. The chain links TRBV6-2 or TRBV6-3 to TRBJ1-1; no firm D call. V lost 7 bases and J lost 3, with 12 bases in between. Germline V gives CDR1 MNHEY, CDR2 SVGEGT. CDR3 size: 13 residues. CDR3 DNA: TGTGCCAGCACCGTCCAATCTTACACTGAAGCTTTCTTT. Translating it yields CASTVQSYTEAFF.

This chain joins TRBV7-9 and TRBJ2-2; TRBD1 aligns across 7 bases. Trimming at V came to 5 bases and at J to 7 bases, leaving 4 bases not matched to a gene. The CDR3 has 13 residues. From germline, CDR1 is SEHNR and CDR2 FQNEAQ (reference sequence). The CDR3 region has the DNA TGTGCCAGCAGCCCGAGACAGGGCGGGGAGCTGTTTTTT. It encodes CASSPRQGGELFF. The full variable domain, rest sourced from reference TRBV7-9 and TRBJ2-2, is DTGVSQNPRHKITKRGQNVTFRCDPISEHNRLYWYRQTLGQGPEFLTYFQNEAQLEKSRLLSDRFSAERPKGSFSTLEIQRTEQGDSAMYLCASSPRQGGELFFGEGSRLTVL.

This chain joins TRBV29-1 and TRBJ1-2; 9 nucleotides agree with TRBD1. Losses at the gene ends were 7 bases for V and 2 bases for J; bases not matched to a gene: 5. Per the germline V gene, CDR1 is SQVTM and CDR2 is ANQGSEA. This CDR3 is built from 13 residues. The CDR3 DNA reads as TGCAGCGCGGGGGGACAGGGCAACTATGGCTACACCTTC. This codes for CSAGGQGNYGYTF.

This chain joins TRBV4-1 and TRBJ2-5, with D tentatively TRBD1 (8 bases). The CDR3 is made up of 16 amino acids. Germline-derived CDR1 and CDR2 are MGHRA and YSYEKL. Trimming stripped 4 bases from V and 2 bases from J, with 17 bases between. In DNA form, the CDR3 reads TGCGCCAGCAGCCTAGCCAGGGGGCGGGGGCAAGAGACCCAGTACTTC. Translating it yields CASSLARGRGQETQYF.

This clonotype was detected only a few times. The chain combines TRBV28 with TRBJ1-1, with D possibly matching TRBD1 (5 bases). The CDR3 runs 15 residues. Trimming took off 6 bases at V and 5 bases at J, with 19 bases between the two ends. Germline V gives CDR1 MDHEN, CDR2 SYDVKM. CDR3 bases: TGTGCCAGCAGCCCAATTCGACAGTATCGGACTGAAGCTTTCTTT. This translates into CASSPIRQYRTEAFF.

The chain is built from TRBV7-2 and TRBJ1-4, with 7 bases fitting TRBD1. The CDR3 loop spans 17 amino acids. Germline V CDR1 and CDR2: SGHTA, FQGNSA. V lost 5 bases, J lost 7 bases, and 16 bases stayed unmatched. This CDR3 is CASSPRQGSASREKLFF. The CDR3 DNA follows: TGTGCCAGCAGCCCTAGACAGGGTTCGGCCAGCCGTGAAAAACTGTTTTTT.

This clonotype was seen only a few times. The rearrangement links TRBV15 to TRBJ1-2; D is unresolved. Germline V gives CDR1 LNHNV, CDR2 YYDKDF (reference sequence). CDR3 length: 19 amino acids. V was pared by 1 base and J by 6 bases, with 27 bases between. The DNA of the CDR3 is TGTGCCACCAGCAGAGTGGGGAGCATGTGGGGAAGTTCAGTCGATGGCTACACCTTC. It codes for CATSRVGSMWGSSVDGYTF.

This clonotype was picked up a small number of times. The chain uses TRBV5-1 and TRBJ2-3; no definite D call. With 5 bases removed from V and 7 bases from J, the gap between germline ends came to 11 bases. The CDR3 covers 12 residues. Germline lookup yields CDR1 SGHRS and CDR2 YFSETQ. The CDR3 nucleotides read TGCGCCAGCAGGGACCAGTCGAATACGCAGTATTTT. Its protein product is CASRDQSNTQYF.

V is TRBV7-9 and J is TRBJ1-1, with D maybe TRBD1 (5 bases). The CDR3 has 14 residues. Germline V gene data show CDR1 as SEHNR and CDR2 as FQNEAQ (reference sequence). Trimming shortened V by 4 bases and J by 7 bases, and 16 bases separated the two germline ends. CDR3 loop: CASSSRQRPVEAFF. CDR3 nucleotides: TGTGCCAGCAGCTCCCGACAGAGACCGGTTGAAGCTTTCTTT. The entire variable domain, with the rest obtained from reference TRBV7-9 and TRBJ1-1, is as follows: DTGVSQNPRHKITKRGQNVTFRCDPISEHNRLYWYRQTLGQGPEFLTYFQNEAQLEKSRLLSDRFSAERPKGSFSTLEIQRTEQGDSAMYLCASSSRQRPVEAFFGQGTRLTVV.

This clonotype came up many times. V usage is TRBV5-1 and J usage is TRBJ2-1; 15 bases match TRBD2. Looked up from germline, CDR1 is SGHRS and CDR2 is YFSETQ. The CDR3 is 17 amino acids. V dropped 5 bases and J dropped 9; count of bases not matched to a gene: 12. CDR3 DNA: TGCGCCAGCAGGGGACTAGCGGGGGGTACCCGTTTGGGTGAGCAGTTCTTC. Amino acid sequence: CASRGLAGGTRLGEQFF.

This clonotype was counted many times. The genes are TRBV11-2 and TRBJ2-6, with D possibly being TRBD1 (6 bases). V was cut by 5 bases and J by 0 bases, with 17 bases left in between. Germline V lookup: CDR1 SGHAT, CDR2 FQNNGV. CDR3 length: 18 amino acids. This CDR3 reads CASSTTLQGGSGANVLTF. The CDR3 DNA sequence: TGTGCCAGCAGCACAACCCTACAGGGCGGCTCTGGGGCCAACGTCCTGACTTTC.

The J gene is TRBJ2-3, the V gene TRBV5-4; D not resolved. From germline, CDR1 is SGHNT and CDR2 YYREEE (reference sequence). The CDR3 loop spans 16 amino acids. Trimming stripped 0 bases from V and 0 bases from J, with 11 bases between. The DNA of the CDR3 is TGTGCCAGCAGCTTGGCCGGGTCACAGAGCACAGATACGCAGTATTTT. Translation gives CASSLAGSQSTDTQYF.

This chain connects TRBV12-3 or TRBV12-4 to TRBJ1-4; 8 nucleotides align to TRBD1. J gave up 8 bases and V 4 bases, and 9 bases lay outside the gene matches. The CDR3 length is 15 residues. The CDR3 loop is CASSSDRGVSEKLFF. CDR3 nucleotides: TGTGCCAGCAGTTCTGACAGGGGTGTTTCAGAAAAACTGTTTTTT.

The chain has TRBV5-7 and TRBJ2-4; 10 nucleotides line up with TRBD1. TRBV5-7 is labeled an ORF, and its function is uncertain. There are 18 residues in the CDR3. The ends lost 0 bases at V and 2 bases at J; junction bases unmatched: 8. The CDR3 is CASSLAVGTGVSKNIQYF. The CDR3 DNA reads as TGTGCCAGCAGCTTGGCCGTCGGGACAGGGGTGTCCAAAAACATTCAGTACTTC.

The chain carries TRBV18 and TRBJ2-5; tentative D call: TRBD2 (6 bases). CDR1 and CDR2 from the germline V gene are KGHSH and LQKENI. V shed 2 bases and J shed 5 bases, with 15 bases lying between them. CDR3 length: 15 residues. This CDR3 is CASSPTGGKGETQYF. The CDR3 nucleotides read TGTGCCAGCTCACCAACTGGGGGGAAGGGTGAGACCCAGTACTTC.

The V and J genes are TRBV20-1 and TRBJ1-3; D gene unclear. Trimming removed 2 bases from V and 7 bases from J, with 12 bases in between. The CDR3 sequence is 13 residues long. CDR1 is DFQATT and CDR2 is SNEGSKA in the germline V gene (reference sequence). The CDR3 sequence: CSARFGSINTIYF. CDR3 nucleotide sequence: TGCAGTGCTAGATTTGGCAGTATTAACACCATATATTTT.

This clonotype occurred a few times. This rearrangement joins TRBV7-9 to TRBJ1-1; 10 bases fit TRBD1. Trimming took 2 bases from V and 7 from J; bases not matched to a gene: 10. The CDR3 spans 16 residues. CDR1 and CDR2 (germline): SEHNR, FQNEAQ (reference sequence). The CDR3 loop is CASSLRGDRGLDEAFF. The CDR3 nucleotides are TGTGCCAGCAGCTTAAGGGGAGACAGGGGGCTGGATGAAGCTTTCTTT.

The J gene is TRBJ1-1, the V gene TRBV5-1; 7 bases fit TRBD1. There are 15 residues in the CDR3. Germline V gene sequence: CDR1 SGHRS, CDR2 YFSETQ. V gave up 2 bases and J gave up 1 base; unmatched junction bases: 5. As DNA, the CDR3 is TGCGCCAGCAGCTTAGGGACAGACTGGAACACTGAAGCTTTCTTT. This gives the protein CASSLGTDWNTEAFF.

The chain is built from TRBV7-3 and TRBJ1-1; D not resolved. Trimming shortened V by 6 bases and J by 1 base, and 9 bases separated the two germline ends. The CDR3 length is 13 residues. Germline values: CDR1 SGHTA, CDR2 FQGTGA. The CDR3 DNA follows: TGTGCCAGCAGACTGAATGAGAACACTGAAGCTTTCTTT. Protein product: CASRLNENTEAFF.

There are a few counts of this clonotype. This chain links TRBV7-2 with TRBJ1-4; D unresolved. V was pared by 4 bases and J by 6 bases, with 12 bases between. CDR1 and CDR2 from the germline V gene are SGHTA and FQGNSA. This CDR3 has 14 amino acids. The CDR3 loop is CASSSHTTYEKLFF. The CDR3 DNA sequence: TGTGCCAGCAGCTCACATACTACTTATGAAAAACTGTTTTTT.